The present T cell receptor beta chain was sequenced within a study of CD8 T cells in ankylosing spondylitis. Study conclusions and caveats: Characteristic, it appeared, of ankylosing spondylitis blood was a TCR beta motif of roughly eight highly homologous variants.

There are a few counts of this clonotype. The antigen is not known. TCRdb recomputed calls from the 5' RACE reads with MiXCR, one row per CDR3 protein. There are some 90,000 distinct CDR3 sequences in the sample; about 27% occur only once, and roughly 60% lies in the top ten. J gave up 4 bases and V 6 bases, and 9 bases lay outside the gene matches. The CDR3 totals 15 residues. The sequencing input was blood, either unsorted or a sorted T cell fraction (not recorded which). The chain is built from TRBV12-3 or TRBV12-4 and TRBJ2-5, with TRBD2 matching over 9 bases. The source is a male donor with ankylosing spondylitis or in good health (not recorded which). Here the CDR3 reads CASSLLAGPRETQYF. CDR3 bases: TGTGCCAGCAGCCTGCTAGCGGGGCCCCGAGAGACCCAGTACTTC.